These 22 T cell receptor beta chains share one sample of origin, sequenced in a study of blood T cell repertoires in COVID-19. The data were produced by immunoSEQ multiplex PCR, yet TCRdb's version contains in-frame clones alone and is incomplete. The sample gives 250,000 to 350,000 clones, around 90% of which show up once; about 9.8% is in the top ten. Sequencing was done on a sample of peripheral blood. The receptors shown here come from a man aged 18 to 29 with active or convalescent COVID-19.

This chain links TRBV19 with TRBJ1-5; D unclear. The CDR3 spans 17 residues. V lost 3 bases to trimming and J lost 0 bases, with 15 bases between them. Germline assignment: CDR1 LNHDA and CDR2 SQIVND (reference sequence). The CDR3 here is CASSMRQHHDSNQPQHF. The CDR3 DNA sequence: TGTGCCAGTAGTATGCGGCAGCATCATGATAGCAATCAGCCCCAGCATTTT.

This clone was detected once. The chain recombines TRBV19 with TRBJ1-5; 7 nucleotides match TRBD1. Germline V gene sequence: CDR1 LNHDA, CDR2 SQIVND (reference sequence). The CDR3 is made up of 15 amino acids. V dropped 6 bases and J dropped 4; count of bases not matched to a gene: 9. CDR3 nucleotides: TGTGCCAGTAGCCCGACAGGGCTCCTAAATCAGCCCCAGCATTTT. Protein sequence: CASSPTGLLNQPQHF.

The chain joins TRBV19 to TRBJ1-2, with a tentative D call TRBD1 (5 bases). CDR1 and CDR2 (germline): LNHDA, SQIVND (reference sequence). There are 13 residues in the CDR3. V lost 4 bases and J lost 4, with 10 bases in between. CDR3 loop: CASSTPDSYGYTF. Here the CDR3 DNA reads TGTGCCAGTAGTACCCCAGACAGCTATGGCTACACCTTC.

On this clone: Distinct nucleotide sequences in the sample also encode this CDR3. The chain couples TRBV29-1 to TRBJ1-2; 7 bases fit TRBD1. CDR3 length: 12 amino acids. CDR1 and CDR2 (germline): SQVTM, ANQGSEA. The junction had 6 bases not matched to a gene; V was cut back by 7 bases and J by 4 bases. CDR3 DNA: TGCAGCGGAGGGGGACAGAGCTATGGCTACACCTTC. This gives the protein CSGGGQSYGYTF.

CDR3: CSGSEGAQPYNEQFF. In nucleotides, the CDR3 is TGCAGCGGGAGCGAAGGGGCCCAACCTTACAATGAGCAGTTCTTC. This sequence joins TRBV29-1 and TRBJ2-1; possibly TRBD1 for D (5 bases). V was shortened by 7 bases and J by 4 bases, with 20 bases between the two germline ends. Germline CDR1 reads SQVTM; CDR2 reads ANQGSEA. CDR3 length: 15 residues.

V and J are TRBV19 and TRBJ1-1; D remains ambiguous. The V end lost 5 bases, the J end lost 5 bases, and 12 bases lay between the germline ends. CDR1 LNHDA and CDR2 SQIVND come from the germline V gene (reference sequence). The CDR3 is made up of 13 amino acids. In DNA form, the CDR3 reads TGTGCCAGTAGTTCCTCGACCAGGACTGAAGCTTTCTTT. This translates into CASSSSTRTEAFF.

The chain uses TRBV12-3 or TRBV12-4 and TRBJ1-1, with a tentative D call TRBD1 (5 bases). Trimming took off 2 bases at V and 4 bases at J, with 8 bases between the two ends. CDR3 length: 13 residues. CDR3 DNA sequence: TGTGCCAGCAGTTTAACAAGGGGCACTGAAGCTTTCTTT. This codes for CASSLTRGTEAFF.

This chain connects TRBV27 to TRBJ2-6; weak D call: TRBD1 (6 bases). This CDR3 region has 15 residues. The V end lost 3 bases, the J end lost 2 bases, and 8 bases lay between the germline ends. In germline, CDR1 is MNHEY, CDR2 SMNVEV (reference sequence). The CDR3 region is CASSFSGAGANVLTF. The CDR3 DNA is TGTGCCAGCAGTTTTTCAGGGGCTGGGGCCAACGTCCTGACTTTC.

The rearrangement joins TRBV7-9 to TRBJ1-1, with 7 positions matching TRBD1. The CDR3 extends over 16 amino acids. The germline gives CDR1 SEHNR, CDR2 FQNEAQ (reference sequence). V shed 5 bases, J shed 6 bases, and the junction held 15 bases outside the gene matches. As DNA, the CDR3 is TGTGCCAGCAGCCCACCGGGACAGCAGAGGTACGCTGAAGCTTTCTTT. Translation: CASSPPGQQRYAEAFF.

The chain's CDR3 is CASSFGQVTTYEQYF. In DNA form, the CDR3 reads TGTGCCAGCAGCTTTGGACAGGTGACCACCTACGAGCAGTACTTC. The chain combines TRBV5-6 with TRBJ2-7; TRBD1 matches 7 bases. Germline values: CDR1 SGHDT, CDR2 YYEEEE. V gave up 2 bases and J gave up 2 bases; unmatched junction bases: 7. The length of the CDR3 is 15 residues.

This clone was observed a single time. This rearrangement joins TRBV7-2 to TRBJ1-5, with TRBD1 as a possible D gene (5 bases). Trimming took off 1 base at V and 4 bases at J, with 11 bases between the two ends. Germline V gene data show CDR1 as SGHTA and CDR2 as FQGNSA. CDR3 length: 15 amino acids. CDR3: CASSLVGAENQPQHF. DNA of the CDR3: TGTGCCAGCAGCTTAGTTGGGGCAGAAAATCAGCCCCAGCATTTT.

The chain carries TRBV4-1 and TRBJ1-2; 8 nucleotides match TRBD1. The germline CDR1 and CDR2 sequences are MGHRA and YSYEKL. Unmatched junction bases numbered 5, after V lost 3 bases and J lost 5 bases. This CDR3 contains 14 residues. The CDR3 DNA reads TGCGCCAGCAGCCAGACGCAGGGGGCATATGGCTACACCTTC. Translating gives CASSQTQGAYGYTF.

The chain joins TRBV2 to TRBJ2-7, with D possibly TRBD1 on 6 matching bases. The CDR3 has 11 amino acids. Germline assignment: CDR1 SNHLY and CDR2 FYNNEI. Deletions cut 7 bases from V and 6 bases from J, with 10 bases between. CDR3 protein: CASNRVGEQYF. Here the CDR3 DNA reads TGTGCCAGCAACAGGGTCGGCGAGCAGTACTTC.

The chain employs TRBV6-6 and TRBJ2-1; D is unresolved. This CDR3 contains 14 residues. Germline loops: CDR1 MNHNY, CDR2 SVGAGI (reference sequence). Between the trimmed V and J ends, which lost 2 bases and 9 bases, there was a span of 14 bases. DNA of the CDR3: TGTGCCAGCAGTTACCTTACTACCCCCAGTGAGCAGTTCTTC. Protein sequence: CASSYLTTPSEQFF.

J is TRBJ2-7 and V is TRBV7-3; 7 bases fit TRBD1. Trimming at V came to 5 bases and at J to 2 bases, leaving 6 bases not matched to a gene. The germline CDR1 and CDR2 sequences are SGHTA and FQGTGA. This CDR3 spans 14 amino acids. The CDR3 bases are TGTGCCAGCAGCGTAGGGGGCGGCCCCTACGAGCAGTACTTC. It is translated as CASSVGGGPYEQYF. Based on the CDR3 plus reference TRBV7-3 and TRBJ2-7, the full variable domain is GAGVSQTPSNKVTEKGKYVELRCDPISGHTALYWYRQSLGQGPEFLIYFQGTGAADDSGLPNDRFFAVRPEGSVSTLKIQRTERGDSAVYLCASSVGGGPYEQYFGPGTRLTVT.

The V call is TRBV19, the J call TRBJ2-7; 10 bases map to TRBD1. Germline assignment: CDR1 LNHDA and CDR2 SQIVND (reference sequence). The CDR3 has 15 amino acids. The J segment lost 3 bases and the V segment lost 1 base, leaving 3 bases of the junction unmatched. The CDR3, as DNA: TGTGCCAGTAGTATAGCGGGACAGGGGTTCTACGAGCAGTACTTC. Translated: CASSIAGQGFYEQYF.

The chain carries TRBV10-3 and TRBJ1-3, with D possibly TRBD1 on 5 matching bases. This CDR3 has 15 amino acids. The germline V gene encodes CDR1 ENHRY and CDR2 SYGVKD. V dropped 6 bases and J dropped 0 bases, with 12 bases sitting between them. The DNA for the CDR3 is TGTGCCATCAGCACAGGTGACCTCTCTGGAAACACCATATATTTT. Its translation: CAISTGDLSGNTIYF.

V usage is TRBV19 and J usage is TRBJ1-1; D is ambiguous. V lost 6 bases to trimming and J lost 4 bases, with 12 bases between them. The CDR3 is 13 amino acids. Per the germline V gene, CDR1 is LNHDA and CDR2 is SQIVND (reference sequence). CDR3 protein: CASRVWSTTEAFF. The CDR3 DNA is TGTGCCAGTAGAGTATGGAGTACCACTGAAGCTTTCTTT. The full variable domain, rest sourced from reference TRBV19 and TRBJ1-1, is DGGITQSPKYLFRKEGQNVTLSCEQNLNHDAMYWYRQDPGQGLRLIYYSQIVNDFQKGDIAEGYSVSREKKESFPLTVTSAQKNPTAFYLCASRVWSTTEAFFGQGTRLTVV.

The chain couples TRBV9 to TRBJ2-1, with D possibly TRBD2 on 6 matching bases. The V end lost 3 bases, the J end lost 8 bases, and 18 bases lay between the germline ends. The CDR3 runs to 15 residues. Germline CDR1 reads SGDLS; CDR2 reads YYNGEE. The CDR3 region is CASSARTGLDHEQFF. The CDR3 DNA is TGTGCCAGCAGCGCCCGAACGGGACTCGACCATGAGCAGTTCTTC.

The chain couples TRBV28 to TRBJ2-2; 9 nucleotides agree with TRBD1. V was pared by 3 bases and J by 8 bases, with 7 bases of the junction left unmatched. CDR1 and CDR2 from the germline V gene are MDHEN and SYDVKM. This CDR3 contains 15 residues. CDR3 bases: TGTGCCAGCAGTTTGGCCGGACAGGGGAGGGGGGAGCTGTTTTTT. Amino acids: CASSLAGQGRGELFF.

The chain uses TRBV2 and TRBJ1-1; D gene unclear. The CDR3 has 14 residues. V gave up 1 base and J gave up 1 base, with 7 bases separating them. Germline CDR1 reads SNHLY; CDR2 reads FYNNEI. The CDR3 is CASSEDSRNTEAFF. In DNA, the CDR3 is TGTGCCAGCAGTGAAGACTCCCGGAACACTGAAGCTTTCTTT.

V gene TRBV9 combines with J gene TRBJ2-1; D may be TRBD1 (5 bases). CDR1 SGDLS and CDR2 YYNGEE come from the germline V gene. The CDR3 has 15 amino acids. With 0 bases removed from V and 6 bases from J, the gap between germline ends came to 13 bases. The CDR3 DNA reads TGTGCCAGCAGCGTAGGTTCAGGGCCCACCAATGAGCAGTTCTTC. Translating gives CASSVGSGPTNEQFF.